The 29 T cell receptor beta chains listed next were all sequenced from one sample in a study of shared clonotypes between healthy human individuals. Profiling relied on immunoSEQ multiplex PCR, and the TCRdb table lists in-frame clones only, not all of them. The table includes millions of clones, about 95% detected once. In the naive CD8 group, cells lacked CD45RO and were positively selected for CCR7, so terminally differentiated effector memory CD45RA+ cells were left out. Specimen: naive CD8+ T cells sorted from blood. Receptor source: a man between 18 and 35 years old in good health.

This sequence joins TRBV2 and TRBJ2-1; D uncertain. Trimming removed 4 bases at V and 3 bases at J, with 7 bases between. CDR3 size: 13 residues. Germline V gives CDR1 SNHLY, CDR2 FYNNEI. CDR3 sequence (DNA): TGTGCCAGCAGTGGACCGAACTACAATGAGCAGTTCTTC. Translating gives CASSGPNYNEQFF.

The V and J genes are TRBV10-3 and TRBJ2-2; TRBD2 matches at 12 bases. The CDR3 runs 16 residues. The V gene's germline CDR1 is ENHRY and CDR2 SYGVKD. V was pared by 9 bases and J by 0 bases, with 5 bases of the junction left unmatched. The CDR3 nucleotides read TGTGCCATTGGGACTAGCGGGTACGCGAACACCGGGGAGCTGTTTTTT. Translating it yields CAIGTSGYANTGELFF.

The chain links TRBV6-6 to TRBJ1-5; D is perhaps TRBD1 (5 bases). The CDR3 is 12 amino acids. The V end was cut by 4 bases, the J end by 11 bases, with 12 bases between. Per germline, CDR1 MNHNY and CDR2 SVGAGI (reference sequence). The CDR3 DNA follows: TGTGCCAGCAGTTTGGGACTTTTGGCCCAGCATTTT. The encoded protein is CASSLGLLAQHF.

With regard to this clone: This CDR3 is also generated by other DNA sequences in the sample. CDR3 sequence reads: CASSFRGTYEQYF. The DNA of the CDR3 is TGTGCCAGTAGTTTTAGGGGGACGTACGAGCAGTACTTC. This rearrangement joins TRBV19 to TRBJ2-7; maybe TRBD1 (6 bases). V lost 5 bases, J lost 4 bases, and 12 bases lay in between. The CDR3 length is 13 residues. Germline-derived CDR1 and CDR2 are LNHDA and SQIVND (reference sequence).

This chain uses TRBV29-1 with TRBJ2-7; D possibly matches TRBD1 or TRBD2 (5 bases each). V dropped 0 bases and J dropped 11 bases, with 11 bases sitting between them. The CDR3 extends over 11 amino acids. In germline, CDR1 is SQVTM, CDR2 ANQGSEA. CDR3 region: CSVEDAGREYF. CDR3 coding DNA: TGCAGCGTTGAAGACGCAGGGCGGGAGTACTTC.

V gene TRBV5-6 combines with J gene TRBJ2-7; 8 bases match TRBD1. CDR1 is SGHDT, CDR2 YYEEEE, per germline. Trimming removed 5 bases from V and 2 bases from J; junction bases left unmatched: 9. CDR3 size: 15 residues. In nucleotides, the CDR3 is TGTGCCAGCAGATATGGGACAGGAGCTACCTACGAGCAGTACTTC. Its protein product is CASRYGTGATYEQYF.

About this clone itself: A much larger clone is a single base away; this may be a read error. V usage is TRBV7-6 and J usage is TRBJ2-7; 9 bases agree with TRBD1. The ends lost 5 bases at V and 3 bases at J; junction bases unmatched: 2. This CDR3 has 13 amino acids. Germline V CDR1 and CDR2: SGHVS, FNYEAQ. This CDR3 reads CASSMGQGYEQYF. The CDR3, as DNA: TGTGCCAGCAGCATGGGACAGGGCTACGAGCAGTACTTC.

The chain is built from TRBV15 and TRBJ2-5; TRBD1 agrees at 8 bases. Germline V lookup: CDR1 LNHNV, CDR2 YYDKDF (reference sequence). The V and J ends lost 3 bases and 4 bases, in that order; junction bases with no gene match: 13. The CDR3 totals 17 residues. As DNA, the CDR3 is TGTGCCACCAGCAGGCGAATCGGGACAGGCACGCGAGAGACCCAGTACTTC. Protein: CATSRRIGTGTRETQYF.

CDR3 residues: CSVDGRLAGDYNEQFF. DNA of the CDR3: TGCAGCGTTGATGGTCGACTAGCGGGAGACTACAATGAGCAGTTCTTC. The V gene is TRBV29-1, the J gene TRBJ2-1; TRBD2 agrees at 12 bases. CDR3 length: 16 residues. Losses at the gene ends were 3 bases for V and 3 bases for J; bases not matched to a gene: 6. The germline gives CDR1 SQVTM, CDR2 ANQGSEA.

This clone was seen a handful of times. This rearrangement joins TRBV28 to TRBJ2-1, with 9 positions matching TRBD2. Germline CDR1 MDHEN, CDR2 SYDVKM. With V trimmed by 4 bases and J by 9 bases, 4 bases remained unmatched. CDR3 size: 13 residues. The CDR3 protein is CASSSGLAPEQFF. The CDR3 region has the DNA TGTGCCAGCAGTTCGGGACTAGCCCCTGAGCAGTTCTTC.

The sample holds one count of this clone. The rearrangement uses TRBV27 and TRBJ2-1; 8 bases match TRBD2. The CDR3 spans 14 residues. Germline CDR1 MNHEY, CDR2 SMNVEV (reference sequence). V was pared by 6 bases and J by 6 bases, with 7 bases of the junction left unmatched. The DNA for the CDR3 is TGTGCCAGCAGGACTCAGCGGGAGTTCAATGAGCAGTTCTTC. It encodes CASRTQREFNEQFF.

CDR3 region: CASSWRGVSSEAFF. The DNA for the CDR3 is TGTGCCAGCAGTTGGCGGGGCGTCTCTTCTGAAGCTTTCTTT. The genes are TRBV28 and TRBJ1-1; D possibly corresponds to TRBD1 (5 bases). The germline V gene has CDR1 MDHEN and CDR2 SYDVKM. V lost 4 bases to trimming and J lost 6 bases, with 15 bases between them. The CDR3 has 14 amino acids.

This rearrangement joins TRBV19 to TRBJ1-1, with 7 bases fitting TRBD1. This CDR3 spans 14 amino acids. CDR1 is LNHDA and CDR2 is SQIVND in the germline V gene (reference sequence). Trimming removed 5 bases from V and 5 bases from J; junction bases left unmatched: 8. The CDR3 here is CASSSFDRATEAFF. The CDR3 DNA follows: TGTGCCAGTAGTTCCTTCGACAGGGCAACTGAAGCTTTCTTT.

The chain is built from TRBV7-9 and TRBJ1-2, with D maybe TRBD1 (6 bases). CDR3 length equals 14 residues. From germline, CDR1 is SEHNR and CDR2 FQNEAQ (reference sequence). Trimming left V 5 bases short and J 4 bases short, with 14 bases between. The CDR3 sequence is CASSLQGSGYGYTF. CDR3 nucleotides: TGTGCCAGCAGCCTACAGGGTAGTGGCTATGGCTACACCTTC. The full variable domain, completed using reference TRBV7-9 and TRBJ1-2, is DTGVSQNPRHKITKRGQNVTFRCDPISEHNRLYWYRQTLGQGPEFLTYFQNEAQLEKSRLLSDRFSAERPKGSFSTLEIQRTEQGDSAMYLCASSLQGSGYGYTFGSGTRLTVV.

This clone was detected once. For the CDR3, the DNA is TGTGCCAGCAGGATTGACAGCTCGACTAATGAAAAACTGTTTTTT. It translates to CASRIDSSTNEKLFF. This chain links TRBV2 with TRBJ1-4, with a possible D match to TRBD1 (5 bases). The CDR3 spans 15 residues. CDR1 is SNHLY, CDR2 FYNNEI, per germline. V lost 6 bases and J lost 2, with 13 bases in between.

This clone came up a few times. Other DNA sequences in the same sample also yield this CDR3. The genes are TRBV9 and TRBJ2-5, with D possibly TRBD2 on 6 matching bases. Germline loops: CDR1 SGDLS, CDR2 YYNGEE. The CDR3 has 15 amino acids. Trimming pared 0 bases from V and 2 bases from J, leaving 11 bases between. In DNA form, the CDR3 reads TGTGCCAGCAGCGTAGGAGGAGGGCTACAAGAGACCCAGTACTTC. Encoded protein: CASSVGGGLQETQYF.

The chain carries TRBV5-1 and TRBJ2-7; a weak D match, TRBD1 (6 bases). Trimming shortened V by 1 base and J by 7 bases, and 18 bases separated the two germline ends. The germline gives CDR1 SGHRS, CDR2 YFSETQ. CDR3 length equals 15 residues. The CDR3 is CASSLNRDTLEEQYF. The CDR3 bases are TGCGCCAGCAGCTTGAACCGGGACACCCTCGAGGAGCAGTACTTC.

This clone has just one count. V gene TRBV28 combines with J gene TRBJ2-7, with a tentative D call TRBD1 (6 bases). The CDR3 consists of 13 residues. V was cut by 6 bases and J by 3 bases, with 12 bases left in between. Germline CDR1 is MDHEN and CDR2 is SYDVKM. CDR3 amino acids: CASSHTGSYEQYF. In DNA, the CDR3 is TGTGCCAGCAGCCACACAGGGAGCTACGAGCAGTACTTC.

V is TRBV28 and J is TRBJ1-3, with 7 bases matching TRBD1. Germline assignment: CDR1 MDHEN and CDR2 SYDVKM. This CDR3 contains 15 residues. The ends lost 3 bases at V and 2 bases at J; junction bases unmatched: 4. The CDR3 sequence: CASSFTGATGNTIYF. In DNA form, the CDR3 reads TGTGCCAGCAGTTTCACAGGGGCAACTGGAAACACCATATATTTT.

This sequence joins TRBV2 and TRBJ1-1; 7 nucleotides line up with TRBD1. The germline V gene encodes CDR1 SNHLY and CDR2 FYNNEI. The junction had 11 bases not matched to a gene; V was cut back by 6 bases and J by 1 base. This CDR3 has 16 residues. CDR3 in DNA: TGTGCCAGCAGCGAAAATAAAGGGGGCGGGAACACTGAAGCTTTCTTT. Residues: CASSENKGGGNTEAFF.

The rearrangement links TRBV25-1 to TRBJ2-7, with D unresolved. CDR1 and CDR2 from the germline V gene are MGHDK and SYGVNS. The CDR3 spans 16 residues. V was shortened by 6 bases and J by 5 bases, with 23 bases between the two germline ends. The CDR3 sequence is CASSEGVDSPGHEQYF. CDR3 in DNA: TGTGCCAGCAGCGAAGGAGTCGACTCCCCAGGCCACGAGCAGTACTTC.

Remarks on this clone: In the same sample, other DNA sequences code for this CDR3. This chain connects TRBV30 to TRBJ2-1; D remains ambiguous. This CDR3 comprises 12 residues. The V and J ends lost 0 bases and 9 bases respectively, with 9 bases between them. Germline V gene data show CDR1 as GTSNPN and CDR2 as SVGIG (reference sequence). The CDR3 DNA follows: TGTGCCTGGAGTGTTGGGCTAAGTGAGCAGTTCTTC. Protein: CAWSVGLSEQFF.

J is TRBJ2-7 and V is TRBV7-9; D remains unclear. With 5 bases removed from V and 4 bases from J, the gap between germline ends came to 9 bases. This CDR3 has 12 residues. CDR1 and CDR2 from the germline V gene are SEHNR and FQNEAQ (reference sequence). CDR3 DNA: TGTGCCAGCAGCGTTGACGGTTACGAGCAGTACTTC. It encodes CASSVDGYEQYF.

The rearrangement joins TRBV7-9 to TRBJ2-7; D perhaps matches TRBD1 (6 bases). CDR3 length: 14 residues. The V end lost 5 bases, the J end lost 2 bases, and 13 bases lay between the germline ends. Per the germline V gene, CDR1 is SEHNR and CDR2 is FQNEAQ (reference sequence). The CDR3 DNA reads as TGTGCCAGCAGCGTCCGGGACAACGCCTACGAGCAGTACTTC. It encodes CASSVRDNAYEQYF.

The CDR3 DNA follows: TGTGCCAGCAGCTTAGCCCCGGGACTAGGTAGGGGCACCGGGGAGCTGTTTTTT. Its protein product is CASSLAPGLGRGTGELFF. V is TRBV11-2 and J is TRBJ2-2; TRBD2 agrees at 8 bases. Germline V lookup: CDR1 SGHAT, CDR2 FQNNGV. This CDR3 contains 18 residues. Unmatched junction bases numbered 11, after V lost 1 base and J lost 4 bases.

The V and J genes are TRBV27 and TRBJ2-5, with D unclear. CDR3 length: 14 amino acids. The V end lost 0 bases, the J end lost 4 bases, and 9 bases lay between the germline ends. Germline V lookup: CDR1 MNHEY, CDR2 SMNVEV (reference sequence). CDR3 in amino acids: CASSLSWARETQYF. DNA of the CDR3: TGTGCCAGCAGTTTATCCTGGGCGAGAGAGACCCAGTACTTC.

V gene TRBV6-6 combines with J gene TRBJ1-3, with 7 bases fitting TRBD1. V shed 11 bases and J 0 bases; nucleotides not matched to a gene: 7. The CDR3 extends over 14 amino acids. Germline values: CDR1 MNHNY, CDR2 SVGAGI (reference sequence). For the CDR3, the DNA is TGTGCCTCCGGGGACAGATCCTCTGGAAACACCATATATTTT. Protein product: CASGDRSSGNTIYF.

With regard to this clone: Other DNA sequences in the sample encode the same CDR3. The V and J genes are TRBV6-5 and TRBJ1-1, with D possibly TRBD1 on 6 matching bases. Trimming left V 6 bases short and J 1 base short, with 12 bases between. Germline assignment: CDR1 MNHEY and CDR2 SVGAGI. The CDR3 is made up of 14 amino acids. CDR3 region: CASSQQGTNTEAFF. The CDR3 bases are TGTGCCAGCAGCCAACAGGGCACGAACACTGAAGCTTTCTTT.

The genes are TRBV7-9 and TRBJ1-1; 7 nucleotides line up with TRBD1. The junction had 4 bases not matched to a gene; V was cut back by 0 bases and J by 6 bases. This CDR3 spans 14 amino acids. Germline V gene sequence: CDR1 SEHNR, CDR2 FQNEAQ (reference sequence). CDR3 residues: CASSLAGGWAEAFF. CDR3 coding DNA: TGTGCCAGCAGCTTAGCAGGGGGCTGGGCTGAAGCTTTCTTT.